This T cell receptor (beta chain) was recorded in a study of cytomegalovirus exposure and HLA in healthy donors. Notes on the study in general: As a later analysis revealed, most CMV-associated TCR beta chains appeared HLA-restricted. Clonal expansion was found to be greater in HLA-associated TCR beta chains than in equally common others in a later analysis. TCR beta V- and J-gene trimming, according to a later analysis, was linked to a missense DCLRE1C variant. A later look showed TCR association rates differing by HLA locus, highest for DRB1 and lowest for HLA-C.

The PCR ran on 60 Vbeta and 13 Jbeta primers. The data were produced by immunoSEQ multiplex PCR, yet TCRdb's version contains in-frame clones alone and is incomplete. The sample has around 120,000 clones; approximately 85% are singletons. CDR3 length equals 12 residues. V lost 7 bases, J lost 2 bases, and 9 bases lay in between. CDR1 and CDR2 (germline): WNHNN, SYGVQD (reference sequence). Of note for this clone: Its antigen remains unknown.

This sequence was found in a boy aged 5-17 years in good health and CMV-seronegative. V and J are TRBV10-1 and TRBJ2-7; D is perhaps TRBD1 (5 bases). The sequenced material came from PBMCs. The chain's CDR3 is CASKQDAYEQYF. The CDR3 DNA is TGCGCCAGCAAACAGGACGCCTACGAGCAGTACTTC.